Each of the 17 T cell receptor beta chains below was sequenced from the same sample in a study of radiotherapy plus CTLA-4 blockade in lung cancer. Data came from immunoSEQ multiplex PCR; TCRdb stores just in-frame clones and leaves some out. The table records about 120,000 clones, 85% to 90% of them present only once. The sample here was peripheral blood, taken from a patient treated with radiotherapy plus ipilimumab. These receptors all stem from a human donor with non-small cell lung cancer that progressed on radiotherapy plus ipilimumab.

This clone was seen once. CDR3 amino acids: CASSLGGAGVMDTQYF. CDR3 nucleotides: TGCGCCAGCAGCTTGGGAGGGGCGGGAGTTATGGATACGCAGTATTTT. The chain links TRBV5-1 to TRBJ2-3, with 7 bases that match TRBD2. CDR1 and CDR2 (germline): SGHRS, YFSETQ. The V gene end was trimmed by 0 bases and the J gene end by 6 bases; junction bases not matched to a gene: 10. This CDR3 has 16 residues.

This chain links TRBV29-1 with TRBJ1-1; 11 bases map to TRBD1. CDR1 and CDR2 from the germline V gene are SQVTM and ANQGSEA. The length of the CDR3 is 14 residues. Germline trimming cut 7 bases from V and 0 bases from J; bases unmatched to any gene: 4. The CDR3 coding sequence is TGCAGCGGAGGACAGGGGGCGATGAACACTGAAGCTTTCTTT. Translating it yields CSGGQGAMNTEAFF.

The J gene is TRBJ2-7, the V gene TRBV2; D remains unclear. CDR1 SNHLY and CDR2 FYNNEI come from the germline V gene. Trimming removed 6 bases from V and 0 bases from J, with 12 bases in between. The CDR3 is 14 amino acids. The CDR3 nucleotides read TGTGCCAGCAGAGGCCGGGTGTACTCCTACGAGCAGTACTTC. Its translation is CASRGRVYSYEQYF.

The chain has TRBV7-3 and TRBJ1-1; 7 bases map to TRBD1. The CDR3 is 15 amino acids. J was trimmed by 0 bases and V by 5 bases; bases with no gene match: 6. The germline gives CDR1 SGHTA, CDR2 FQGTGA. CDR3 sequence reads: CASSRQGALNTEAFF. The CDR3 DNA sequence: TGTGCCAGCAGCCGACAGGGAGCGTTGAACACTGAAGCTTTCTTT.

Concerning this clone itself: At one of its ends the junction is not consistent with the germline gene, which may arise from a read error. This chain joins TRBV2 and TRBJ2-4, with TRBD2 matching 10 bases. The length of the CDR3 is 17 residues. Germline assignment: CDR1 SNHLY and CDR2 FYNNEI. CDR3 residues: CAGSASGRGGAKNIQYF. The DNA for the CDR3 is TGTGCCGGCAGTGCTAGCGGGAGAGGGGGCGCCAAAAACATTCAGTACTTC.

This rearrangement joins TRBV6-6 to TRBJ2-3; D gene unclear. CDR1 and CDR2 (germline): MNHNY, SVGAGI (reference sequence). There are 14 residues in the CDR3. Trimming shortened V by 2 bases and J by 4 bases, and 10 bases separated the two germline ends. CDR3 bases: TGTGCCAGCAGTTACGGAAAGATTTCAGATACGCAGTATTTT. This gives the protein CASSYGKISDTQYF.

V gene TRBV18 combines with J gene TRBJ1-5, with D maybe TRBD1 (5 bases). The CDR3 contains 16 residues. CDR1 KGHSH and CDR2 LQKENI come from the germline V gene. Trimming removed 2 bases from V and 0 bases from J, with 11 bases in between. The CDR3 DNA reads TGTGCCAGCTCACCAGAGCAGACAGCTAGCAATCAGCCCCAGCATTTT. Translating it yields CASSPEQTASNQPQHF.

The chain carries TRBV28 and TRBJ1-2; D possibly corresponds to TRBD1 (6 bases). The CDR3 consists of 12 residues. Per the germline V gene, CDR1 is MDHEN and CDR2 is SYDVKM. V lost 3 bases to trimming and J lost 7 bases, with 9 bases between them. DNA for the CDR3: TGTGCCAGCAGTTTTGTAGGGGGTGGCTACACCTTC. Residues: CASSFVGGGYTF.

This chain links TRBV5-4 with TRBJ2-6; the D gene is possibly TRBD2 (6 bases). Trimming took off 2 bases at V and 2 bases at J, with 11 bases between the two ends. The CDR3 has 16 amino acids. Germline values: CDR1 SGHNT, CDR2 YYREEE (reference sequence). The CDR3 nucleotides read TGTGCCAGCAGCTTTGATGCGGGAACTGGGGCCAACGTCCTGACTTTC. This gives the protein CASSFDAGTGANVLTF.

This chain joins TRBV2 and TRBJ1-4; D is unresolved. There are 15 residues in the CDR3. Trimming left V 2 bases short and J 7 bases short, with 14 bases between. Germline V lookup: CDR1 SNHLY, CDR2 FYNNEI. The chain's CDR3 is CASSELVALGEKLFF. The CDR3, as DNA: TGTGCCAGCAGTGAATTGGTCGCCCTGGGTGAAAAACTGTTTTTT.

The genes are TRBV19 and TRBJ2-1; 11 bases map to TRBD2. Germline V gene sequence: CDR1 LNHDA, CDR2 SQIVND (reference sequence). The CDR3 consists of 15 residues. V lost 5 bases, J lost 9 bases, and 9 bases stayed unmatched. As DNA, the CDR3 is TGTGCCAGTAGTCCCCCCGGGACTAGCGGATCTGAGCAGTTCTTC. This gives the protein CASSPPGTSGSEQFF.

The rearrangement links TRBV5-6 to TRBJ2-7; D tentatively fits TRBD1 or TRBD2 (6 bases each). This CDR3 comprises 13 residues. The V end lost 4 bases, the J end lost 3 bases, and 11 bases lay between the germline ends. CDR1 and CDR2 from the germline V gene are SGHDT and YYEEEE. This CDR3 reads CASSRRGDYEQYF. The CDR3 nucleotides are TGTGCCAGCAGCCGGAGGGGGGACTACGAGCAGTACTTC.

The chain combines TRBV27 with TRBJ2-5, with 8 bases matching TRBD2. The CDR3 covers 14 residues. The junction had 2 bases not matched to a gene; V was cut back by 2 bases and J by 3 bases. Per germline, CDR1 MNHEY and CDR2 SMNVEV (reference sequence). CDR3: CASSLQAGEETQYF. Written as DNA, the CDR3 is TGTGCCAGCAGTTTACAAGCGGGAGAAGAGACCCAGTACTTC.

This chain links TRBV7-9 with TRBJ2-7; D gene uncertain. The CDR3 loop spans 11 amino acids. The V end was cut by 0 bases, the J end by 7 bases, with 4 bases between. Germline V gene sequence: CDR1 SEHNR, CDR2 FQNEAQ (reference sequence). This chain's CDR3 is CASSLAGEQYF. DNA for the CDR3: TGTGCCAGCAGCTTAGCGGGGGAGCAGTACTTC.

V gene TRBV7-6 combines with J gene TRBJ2-2; D is undetermined. The ends were cut back, 5 bases at V and 3 bases at J, with 10 bases in the middle. This CDR3 is 14 amino acids long. Germline CDR1 is SGHVS and CDR2 is FNYEAQ. The CDR3 sequence: CASSNGPHTGELFF. The CDR3 DNA sequence: TGTGCCAGCAGCAACGGACCTCACACCGGGGAGCTGTTTTTT.

The gene calls are TRBV6-1 and TRBJ2-1; TRBD2 aligns across 7 bases. Germline V gene sequence: CDR1 MNHNS, CDR2 SASEGT. With V trimmed by 9 bases and J by 5 bases, 4 bases remained unmatched. The CDR3 sequence is 12 residues long. CDR3 residues: CASGRENNEQFF. The CDR3, as DNA: TGTGCCAGTGGGAGGGAGAACAATGAGCAGTTCTTC.

The V gene is TRBV15, the J gene TRBJ2-7, with 10 bases aligning to TRBD2. The CDR3 has 16 residues. V lost 5 bases, J lost 2 bases, and 9 bases stayed unmatched. CDR1 LNHNV and CDR2 YYDKDF come from the germline V gene (reference sequence). The CDR3 loop is CATSAPSGSRPYEQYF. For the CDR3, the DNA is TGTGCCACCAGCGCCCCTAGCGGGAGTCGACCCTACGAGCAGTACTTC.